The clone carrying this T cell receptor (beta chain) has only one observation. The antigen is unknown. The data are from a study of identical twins. Template switching supplied a universal primer site; unique molecular identifiers were carried on the cDNA. TCRdb re-called the 5' RACE reads through MiXCR, storing one row per CDR3 protein. The sample includes 1.5 million to 2 million distinct CDR3 sequences, around a third of them seen just once. Healthy Caucasian individuals made up all the donors. General study results and limits: Compared with models, monozygotic twins showed more out-of-frame TCR alpha sharing. Low generation-probability sequences were in excess among twin-shared out-of-frame alpha sequences.

The clonotype was recovered from a newborn girl in good health. Input material: cord blood.

The CDR3 sequence: CASSLWAGNLNTEAFF. CDR3 nucleotide sequence: TGTGCCAGCAGCTTGTGGGCCGGGAACTTGAACACTGAAGCTTTCTTT. This chain uses TRBV5-4 with TRBJ1-1; D uncertain. Germline lookup yields CDR1 SGHNT and CDR2 YYREEE (reference sequence). The CDR3 totals 16 residues. Trimming left V 1 base short and J 0 bases short, with 13 bases between.